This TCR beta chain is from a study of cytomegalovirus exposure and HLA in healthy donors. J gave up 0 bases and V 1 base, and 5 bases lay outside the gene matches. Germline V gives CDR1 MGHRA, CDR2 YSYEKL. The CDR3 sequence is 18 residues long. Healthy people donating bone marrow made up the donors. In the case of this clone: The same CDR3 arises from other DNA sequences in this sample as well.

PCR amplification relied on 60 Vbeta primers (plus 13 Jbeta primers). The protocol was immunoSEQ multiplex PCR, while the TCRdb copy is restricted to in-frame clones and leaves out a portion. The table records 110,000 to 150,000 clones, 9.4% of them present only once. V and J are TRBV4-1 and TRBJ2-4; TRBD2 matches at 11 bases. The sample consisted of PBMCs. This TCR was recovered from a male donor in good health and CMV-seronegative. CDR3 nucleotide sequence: TGCGCCAGCAGCCAAGGGCTAGCGGGGGGCCTAGCCAAAAACATTCAGTACTTC. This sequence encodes CASSQGLAGGLAKNIQYF.